Presented here are 5 T cell receptor beta chains from one specimen sequenced in a study of PD-L1 blockade in urothelial cancer. Time point in this sample: peripheral blood 6 weeks after treatment start. Generated by immunoSEQ multiplex PCR, the TCRdb table keeps only in-frame clones and is missing some. This table has 66,000 or so clones, roughly 90% appearing once. The sequencing here drew on PBMCs, taken around atezolizumab (anti-PD-L1) treatment. These receptor sequences come from a man in his 60s with urothelial cancer.

The J gene is TRBJ1-1, the V gene TRBV6-5; 10 bases agree with TRBD1. The CDR3 has 16 amino acids. Germline lookup yields CDR1 MNHEY and CDR2 SVGAGI. Germline trimming cut 2 bases from V and 3 bases from J; bases unmatched to any gene: 6. CDR3 nucleotides: TGTGCCAGCAGTTACGCTACAGACAGGGGGCACACTGAAGCTTTCTTT. Amino acids: CASSYATDRGHTEAFF.

Here the CDR3 reads CASSRWPFPTDTQYF. The CDR3 DNA reads as TGTGCCAGCAGTCGCTGGCCCTTCCCCACAGATACGCAGTATTTT. The genes are TRBV2 and TRBJ2-3; no firm D call. From germline, CDR1 is SNHLY and CDR2 FYNNEI. The CDR3 extends over 15 amino acids. V lost 5 bases and J lost 2, with 14 bases in between.

This chain links TRBV4-2 with TRBJ2-3; TRBD2 agrees at 9 bases. The junction had 1 base not matched to a gene; V was cut back by 0 bases and J by 0 bases. This CDR3 spans 16 amino acids. Germline loops: CDR1 LGHNA, CDR2 YNFKEQ. This CDR3 is CASSQELAGSTDTQYF. CDR3 bases: TGTGCCAGCAGCCAAGAGCTAGCGGGGAGCACAGATACGCAGTATTTT.

This clone was recorded once. V is TRBV11-2 and J is TRBJ2-1; TRBD2 matches 10 bases. Germline V gene lookup returns CDR1 SGHAT and CDR2 FQNNGV. The J segment lost 7 bases and the V segment lost 5 bases, leaving 8 bases of the junction unmatched. This CDR3 comprises 15 residues. The CDR3 spells CASSQSSGRRNEQFF. In nucleotides, the CDR3 is TGTGCCAGCAGCCAATCTAGCGGGAGAAGGAATGAGCAGTTCTTC.

V and J are TRBV4-2 and TRBJ2-5, with 9 bases matching TRBD1. Germline V lookup: CDR1 LGHNA, CDR2 YNFKEQ. The trim removed 3 bases at V and 3 bases at J, leaving 14 bases unmatched. This CDR3 contains 18 residues. The CDR3 nucleotides read TGTGCCAGCAGCCAGATGGGGGGAGGACAGGGGCAAGAAGAGACCCAGTACTTC. Translation: CASSQMGGGQGQEETQYF.